The 14 T cell receptor beta chains listed next were all sequenced from one sample in a study of blood T cell repertoires in COVID-19. The repertoire was sequenced with immunoSEQ multiplex PCR; TCRdb's copy has only in-frame clones and lacks some. The repertoire has about 210,000 clones, roughly 78% of them found once; the top ten carry roughly 12%. Sequenced material: peripheral blood. These receptors were taken from a woman aged 35 to 49 with acute or convalescent COVID-19.

This clone showed up just once. The chain has TRBV4-3 and TRBJ2-7, with 8 bases fitting TRBD2. Germline CDR1 is LGHNA and CDR2 is YSLEER. With V trimmed by 0 bases and J by 3 bases, 4 bases remained unmatched. The CDR3 sequence is 15 residues long. The CDR3 region is CASSQDWTSHYEQYF. In DNA form, the CDR3 reads TGCGCCAGCAGCCAAGACTGGACTAGCCACTACGAGCAGTACTTC.

The genes are TRBV7-2 and TRBJ2-6, with a weak D call TRBD1 (5 bases). This CDR3 comprises 16 residues. CDR1 and CDR2 from the germline V gene are SGHTA and FQGNSA. V was clipped by 3 bases and J by 0 bases, with 9 bases between them. In nucleotides, the CDR3 is TGTGCCAGCAGCTTTACAGGCCTCTCTGGGGCCAACGTCCTGACTTTC. Translated: CASSFTGLSGANVLTF.

This clone appeared a single time. Other DNA sequences within the sample encode an identical CDR3. The V call is TRBV7-2, the J call TRBJ2-7; TRBD1 might be the D (6 bases). The CDR3 runs 14 residues. Trimming shortened V by 3 bases and J by 0 bases, and 9 bases separated the two germline ends. Germline V CDR1 and CDR2: SGHTA, FQGNSA. The CDR3 DNA is TGTGCCAGCAGCTTGTCCAGGGGCTCCTACGAGCAGTACTTC. Translated, it gives CASSLSRGSYEQYF. Full variable domain (outside the CDR3, taken from reference TRBV7-2 and TRBJ2-7): GAGVSQSPSNKVTEKGKDVELRCDPISGHTALYWYRQSLGQGLEFLIYFQGNSAPDKSGLPSDRFSAERTGGSVSTLTIQRTQQEDSAVYLCASSLSRGSYEQYFGPGTRLTVT.

This clone was seen only a few times. The CDR3 loop reads CASRSGGGSEAFF. The CDR3 DNA sequence: TGTGCCAGCAGATCGGGGGGTGGTTCTGAAGCTTTCTTT. V gene TRBV28 combines with J gene TRBJ1-1; perhaps TRBD1 as D (5 bases). The germline CDR1 and CDR2 sequences are MDHEN and SYDVKM. This CDR3 region has 13 residues. V shed 6 bases and J shed 6 bases, with 14 bases lying between them. The full variable domain, rest sourced from reference TRBV28 and TRBJ1-1, is DVKVTQSSRYLVKRTGEKVFLECVQDMDHENMFWYRQDPGLGLRLIYFSYDVKMKEKGDIPEGYSVSREKKERFSLILESASTNQTSMYLCASRSGGGSEAFFGQGTRLTVV.

This sequence joins TRBV7-9 and TRBJ2-3, with TRBD2 identical over 7 bases. V shed 2 bases, J shed 1 base, and the junction held 9 bases outside the gene matches. CDR3 length: 17 amino acids. Germline CDR1 and CDR2: SEHNR and FQNEAQ (reference sequence). CDR3 nucleotide sequence: TGTGCCAGCAGCTTACTAGGGGCGGGAGCGGGCACAGATACGCAGTATTTT. Its translation: CASSLLGAGAGTDTQYF.

This clone was detected only once. The genes are TRBV5-1 and TRBJ2-7; 14 bases align to TRBD2. The germline gives CDR1 SGHRS, CDR2 YFSETQ. This CDR3 contains 18 residues. V trimming: 0 bases; J trimming: 2 bases; junction bases outside the gene matches: 7. CDR3 nucleotide sequence: TGCGCCAGCAGCTTGGAGGGGACTAGCGGGAGTACGACCTACGAGCAGTACTTC. This encodes CASSLEGTSGSTTYEQYF.

The CDR3: CASSIWDRGYGNQPQHF. The CDR3 DNA is TGTGCCAGTAGTATCTGGGACAGGGGTTATGGCAATCAGCCCCAGCATTTT. The chain combines TRBV19 with TRBJ1-5; 10 bases line up with TRBD1. CDR3 size: 17 residues. The ends lost 3 bases at V and 2 bases at J; junction bases unmatched: 7. Germline V gene data show CDR1 as LNHDA and CDR2 as SQIVND (reference sequence).

This clone appeared a single time. The chain couples TRBV4-2 to TRBJ2-2, with TRBD1 matching over 8 bases. The CDR3 covers 15 residues. V gave up 1 base and J gave up 3 bases; unmatched junction bases: 1. Per germline, CDR1 LGHNA and CDR2 YNFKEQ. The CDR3 here is CASSQARGHTGELFF. DNA of the CDR3: TGTGCCAGCAGCCAAGCCAGGGGGCACACCGGGGAGCTGTTTTTT.

The V and J genes are TRBV4-1 and TRBJ2-3; 8 bases map to TRBD2. The V gene's germline CDR1 is MGHRA and CDR2 YSYEKL. The junction had 17 bases not matched to a gene; V was cut back by 2 bases and J by 4 bases. This CDR3 is built from 19 residues. CDR3 amino acids: CASSQRPLGAGGPADTQYF. CDR3 nucleotides: TGCGCCAGCAGCCAAAGACCGCTAGGGGCGGGGGGCCCCGCAGATACGCAGTATTTT.

CDR3 DNA sequence: TGTGCCAGCTCACCAATAGCAGATCTAACAGATACGCAGTATTTT. Translating it yields CASSPIADLTDTQYF. The chain carries TRBV18 and TRBJ2-3; no clear D gene. Germline V CDR1 and CDR2: KGHSH, LQKENI. The germline V and J ends were trimmed by 2 bases and 3 bases, with 12 bases remaining between them. The CDR3 is 15 amino acids.

The gene calls are TRBV3-1 (or the pseudogene TRBV3-2) and TRBJ2-1; D is perhaps TRBD1 (5 bases). The CDR3 length is 16 residues. Trimming removed 1 base at V and 2 bases at J, with 12 bases between. CDR1 and CDR2 from the germline V gene are LGHDT and YNNKEL (reference sequence). The CDR3 here is CASSQVTRVPYNEQFF. The CDR3 DNA follows: TGTGCCAGCAGCCAAGTCACCAGGGTGCCCTACAATGAGCAGTTCTTC.

The CDR3 region has the DNA TGTGCCAGCAGTGAAGGGGCCAAGTCCGTAGCCAAAAACATTCAGTACTTC. Its protein is CASSEGAKSVAKNIQYF. The chain employs TRBV2 and TRBJ2-4; D is ambiguous. V was trimmed by 1 base and J by 0 bases, leaving 13 bases between them. This CDR3 has 17 residues. The germline CDR1 and CDR2 sequences are SNHLY and FYNNEI.

V is TRBV5-1 and J is TRBJ2-3, with D possibly matching TRBD1 (6 bases). This CDR3 comprises 13 residues. Trimming left V 0 bases short and J 4 bases short, with 6 bases between. The germline CDR1 and CDR2 sequences are SGHRS and YFSETQ. DNA for the CDR3: TGCGCCAGCAGCTTGGACAGGGCAGATACGCAGTATTTT. This gives the protein CASSLDRADTQYF.

The chain has TRBV4-1 and TRBJ1-2; a possible D gene is TRBD1 (5 bases). Germline V gene sequence: CDR1 MGHRA, CDR2 YSYEKL. The CDR3 spans 15 residues. Trimming cost V 2 bases and J 1 base, with 11 bases left between them. For the CDR3, the DNA is TGCGCCAGCAGCCAAACGCGACAGAATAACTATGGCTACACCTTC. It encodes CASSQTRQNNYGYTF.